These 25 T cell receptor beta chains share one sample of origin, sequenced in a study of blood T cell repertoires in COVID-19. The repertoire was sequenced with immunoSEQ multiplex PCR; TCRdb's copy has only in-frame clones and lacks some. The sample shows 150,000 to 200,000 clones, roughly 83% of them seen only once. Input material: PBMCs or T cells enriched from blood (not recorded which). Receptors were obtained from a man between 65 and 79 years old who had been exposed to COVID-19.

V and J are TRBV5-1 and TRBJ2-5; 7 nucleotides agree with TRBD1. CDR3 length: 15 amino acids. The V gene end was trimmed by 4 bases and the J gene end by 2 bases; junction bases not matched to a gene: 8. Germline V gene sequence: CDR1 SGHRS, CDR2 YFSETQ. The CDR3 spells CASSERDSRQETQYF. CDR3 DNA sequence: TGCGCCAGCAGCGAACGGGACAGCCGGCAAGAGACCCAGTACTTC.

The rearrangement uses TRBV28 and TRBJ1-6, with 9 bases aligning to TRBD1. Germline V gene data show CDR1 as MDHEN and CDR2 as SYDVKM. The trim removed 7 bases at V and 10 bases at J, leaving 8 bases unmatched. The CDR3 runs 14 residues. CDR3 protein: CASIATGGKSPLHF. The CDR3 nucleotides are TGTGCCAGCATTGCGACAGGGGGTAAATCACCCCTCCACTTT.

V is TRBV4-2 and J is TRBJ2-2; possibly TRBD2 for D (6 bases). V was cut by 9 bases and J by 0 bases, with 11 bases left in between. The CDR3 totals 14 residues. Germline assignment: CDR1 LGHNA and CDR2 YNFKEQ. Here the CDR3 reads CASTWGANTGELFF. CDR3 bases: TGTGCCAGTACTTGGGGGGCGAACACCGGGGAGCTGTTTTTT.

This chain connects TRBV7-9 to TRBJ2-2; 7 positions match TRBD2. J lost 7 bases, V lost 6 bases, and 17 bases had no gene match. CDR3 size: 17 residues. CDR1 is SEHNR and CDR2 is FQNEAQ in the germline V gene (reference sequence). CDR3 bases: TGTGCCAGCAGTCAAAGCGGGAACAGACCTGGTGGCGGGGAGCTGTTTTTT. Translated, it gives CASSQSGNRPGGGELFF.

This sequence joins TRBV18 and TRBJ2-5; possible D gene TRBD1, 7 bases. This CDR3 contains 14 residues. The V gene's germline CDR1 is KGHSH and CDR2 LQKENI. V was clipped by 6 bases and J by 4 bases, with 15 bases between them. CDR3 coding DNA: TGTGCCAGCTCGAAGACAGGGCGGGGAGAGACCCAGTACTTC. Protein: CASSKTGRGETQYF.

This chain connects TRBV2 to TRBJ2-3; 8 positions agree with TRBD1. The germline gives CDR1 SNHLY, CDR2 FYNNEI. The CDR3 is 14 amino acids. Trimming removed 6 bases from V and 4 bases from J; junction bases left unmatched: 6. The CDR3 DNA sequence: TGTGCCAGCAGCGAGAGGGGACAGGCAGATACGCAGTATTTT. Translation: CASSERGQADTQYF.

V is TRBV30 and J is TRBJ1-4; D is unclear. The V end was cut by 3 bases, the J end by 0 bases, with 11 bases between. This CDR3 is built from 15 residues. CDR1 and CDR2 from the germline V gene are GTSNPN and SVGIG (reference sequence). The CDR3 reads CAWSLYRSTNEKLFF. Written as DNA, the CDR3 is TGTGCCTGGAGCCTATACAGATCAACTAATGAAAAACTGTTTTTT.

The table lists this clone with a count of one. This chain joins TRBV6-6 and TRBJ1-2; 10 nucleotides align to TRBD1. This CDR3 contains 13 residues. The ends lost 5 bases at V and 7 bases at J; junction bases unmatched: 4. Germline V gives CDR1 MNHNY, CDR2 SVGAGI (reference sequence). CDR3 region: CASSGTGERGYTF. Here the CDR3 DNA reads TGTGCCAGCAGTGGGACAGGGGAACGTGGCTACACCTTC.

The CDR3 bases are TGTGCCAGCTCACGGACACTGGGGGAGACCCAGTACTTC. Protein: CASSRTLGETQYF. This rearrangement joins TRBV18 to TRBJ2-5, with D possibly TRBD1 on 5 matching bases. CDR3 length: 13 amino acids. CDR1 KGHSH and CDR2 LQKENI come from the germline V gene. The V end was cut by 4 bases, the J end by 5 bases, with 11 bases between.

This clone appeared a few times. The chain couples TRBV27 to TRBJ1-1, with 7 bases fitting TRBD1. V gave up 2 bases and J gave up 0 bases; unmatched junction bases: 18. This CDR3 has 20 residues. CDR1 is MNHEY, CDR2 SMNVEV, per germline (reference sequence). As DNA, the CDR3 is TGTGCCAGCAGTTTACCCGGCGGAGGGGGCCATCTCACGATGAACACTGAAGCTTTCTTT. Residues: CASSLPGGGGHLTMNTEAFF.

This chain connects TRBV27 to TRBJ1-1; TRBD1 agrees at 9 bases. This CDR3 has 16 amino acids. Germline CDR1 reads MNHEY; CDR2 reads SMNVEV (reference sequence). Trimming at V came to 2 bases and at J to 4 bases, leaving 8 bases not matched to a gene. This CDR3 is CASSLLAGDRATEAFF. CDR3 DNA: TGTGCCAGCAGTTTACTGGCAGGGGACAGGGCCACTGAAGCTTTCTTT.

The chain employs TRBV27 and TRBJ2-4; TRBD1 might be the D (6 bases). The CDR3 is 15 residues long. CDR1 and CDR2 (germline): MNHEY, SMNVEV (reference sequence). V was shortened by 3 bases and J by 2 bases, with 11 bases between the two germline ends. CDR3 amino acids: CASSFLGASKNIQYF. As DNA, the CDR3 is TGTGCCAGCAGTTTCCTGGGGGCGTCCAAAAACATTCAGTACTTC.

The rearrangement links TRBV28 to TRBJ2-7; 7 bases map to TRBD2. Per germline, CDR1 MDHEN and CDR2 SYDVKM. The trim removed 6 bases at V and 2 bases at J, leaving 10 bases unmatched. The CDR3 covers 15 residues. CDR3 nucleotides: TGTGCCAGCAGCCCCGGGGCAGGGAGGGCCTACGAGCAGTACTTC. Protein product: CASSPGAGRAYEQYF.

The chain couples TRBV4-1 to TRBJ2-2; 15 bases map to TRBD2. This CDR3 spans 17 amino acids. CDR1 is MGHRA and CDR2 is YSYEKL in the germline V gene. J gave up 6 bases and V 4 bases, and 6 bases lay outside the gene matches. The CDR3 bases are TGCGCCAGCAGCCGTCTAGGACTAGCGGGAGGGTCCGGGGAGCTGTTTTTT. It codes for CASSRLGLAGGSGELFF.

This clone was counted ten times or more. This chain uses TRBV7-9 with TRBJ1-1; TRBD1 is a possible D gene (6 bases). The CDR3 is 12 amino acids. Deletions cut 5 bases from V and 8 bases from J, with 12 bases between. Germline V gene lookup returns CDR1 SEHNR and CDR2 FQNEAQ (reference sequence). The CDR3 DNA reads as TGTGCCAGCAGCACAGGGTGGGAGGAAGCTTTCTTT. It is translated as CASSTGWEEAFF. Full variable domain (rest looked up from reference TRBV7-9 and TRBJ1-1): DTGVSQNPRHKITKRGQNVTFRCDPISEHNRLYWYRQTLGQGPEFLTYFQNEAQLEKSRLLSDRFSAERPKGSFSTLEIQRTEQGDSAMYLCASSTGWEEAFFGQGTRLTVV.

This clone was seen a single time. This chain connects TRBV18 to TRBJ1-1; 11 bases are a match to TRBD1. Per the germline V gene, CDR1 is KGHSH and CDR2 is LQKENI. V lost 6 bases and J lost 3; bases outside the gene matches: 3. The CDR3 runs 14 residues. CDR3 sequence reads: CASSGDRGYTEAFF. CDR3 coding DNA: TGTGCCAGCTCGGGGGACAGGGGGTACACTGAAGCTTTCTTT. The variable domain in full, with the rest retrieved from reference TRBV18 and TRBJ1-1, is NAGVMQNPRHLVRRRGQEARLRCSPMKGHSHVYWYRQLPEEGLKFMVYLQKENIIDESGMPKERFSAEFPKEGPSILRIQQVVRGDSAAYFCASSGDRGYTEAFFGQGTRLTVV.

This chain joins TRBV5-1 and TRBJ1-1, with 7 bases lining up with TRBD1. CDR1 SGHRS and CDR2 YFSETQ come from the germline V gene. This CDR3 has 15 amino acids. Trimming at V came to 5 bases and at J to 5 bases, leaving 12 bases not matched to a gene. DNA for the CDR3: TGCGCCAGCAGTTACGAAGGGGGCGGTCTTACTGAAGCTTTCTTT. Translation: CASSYEGGGLTEAFF.

The J gene is TRBJ1-2, the V gene TRBV6-2 or TRBV6-3; weak D call: TRBD1 (6 bases). The CDR3 sequence is 14 residues long. Germline CDR1 is MNHEY and CDR2 is SVGEGT. With 7 bases removed from V and 8 bases from J, the gap between germline ends came to 20 bases. The CDR3 coding sequence is TGTGCCAGCAACCCCGGGACACCGACCCTCGGCTACACCTTC. Translation: CASNPGTPTLGYTF.

This clone was found once. This chain uses TRBV7-9 with TRBJ1-5; D is unclear. CDR1 and CDR2 (germline): SEHNR, FQNEAQ (reference sequence). The CDR3 spans 16 residues. The V gene lost 5 bases and the J gene lost 0 bases, with 14 bases spanning the gap. The CDR3 sequence: CASSPFGVHSNQPQHF. In DNA form, the CDR3 reads TGTGCCAGCAGCCCCTTCGGGGTACATAGCAATCAGCCCCAGCATTTT.

The chain has TRBV4-1 and TRBJ2-3, with TRBD2 matching over 10 bases. The CDR3 totals 17 residues. The V gene end was trimmed by 6 bases and the J gene end by 6 bases; junction bases not matched to a gene: 15. Germline V lookup: CDR1 MGHRA, CDR2 YSYEKL. CDR3 bases: TGCGCCAGCAGTCAGAAGGGGGCTAGCGGGAGCCACGATACGCAGTATTTT. Amino acid sequence: CASSQKGASGSHDTQYF.

In this sample, this clone turned up once. V and J are TRBV5-4 and TRBJ2-4; D uncertain. CDR3 size: 15 residues. V dropped 4 bases and J dropped 4 bases, with 15 bases sitting between them. Germline V gene data show CDR1 as SGHNT and CDR2 as YYREEE (reference sequence). CDR3 coding DNA: TGTGCCAGCAGCCCCCGTGATCCAGGAAAAAACATTCAGTACTTC. Amino acid sequence: CASSPRDPGKNIQYF.

The J gene is TRBJ1-1, the V gene TRBV7-8; D unclear. From germline, CDR1 is SGHVS and CDR2 FQNEAQ. V gave up 5 bases and J gave up 1 base, with 11 bases separating them. The CDR3 has 14 residues. The CDR3 DNA follows: TGTGCCAGCAGCCCCAGCGTGGGGAACACTGAAGCTTTCTTT. It encodes CASSPSVGNTEAFF.

This rearrangement joins TRBV5-6 to TRBJ1-1, with 7 bases that match TRBD1. Trimming took 4 bases from V and 1 from J; bases not matched to a gene: 4. Germline lookup yields CDR1 SGHDT and CDR2 YYEEEE. The CDR3 consists of 14 residues. The CDR3 DNA sequence: TGTGCCAGCAGCCCCGGGGACAGGAACACTGAAGCTTTCTTT. Translation: CASSPGDRNTEAFF.

The rearrangement links TRBV6-2 or TRBV6-3 to TRBJ1-5, with TRBD1 matching 7 bases. The germline CDR1 and CDR2 sequences are MNHEY and SVGEGT. CDR3 length: 14 amino acids. J was trimmed by 5 bases and V by 4 bases; bases with no gene match: 5. CDR3 DNA sequence: TGTGCCAGCAGTTCCGGGACAGTTTATCAGCCCCAGCATTTT. It yields the protein CASSSGTVYQPQHF.

The chain has TRBV10-3 and TRBJ2-7; 8 bases agree with TRBD1. The CDR3 is 15 residues long. Trimming took 9 bases from V and 1 from J; bases not matched to a gene: 11. Germline CDR1 ENHRY, CDR2 SYGVKD. The CDR3 is CAMGGRGQGSYEQYF. In DNA form, the CDR3 reads TGTGCCATGGGGGGTAGAGGACAGGGTTCCTACGAGCAGTACTTC.